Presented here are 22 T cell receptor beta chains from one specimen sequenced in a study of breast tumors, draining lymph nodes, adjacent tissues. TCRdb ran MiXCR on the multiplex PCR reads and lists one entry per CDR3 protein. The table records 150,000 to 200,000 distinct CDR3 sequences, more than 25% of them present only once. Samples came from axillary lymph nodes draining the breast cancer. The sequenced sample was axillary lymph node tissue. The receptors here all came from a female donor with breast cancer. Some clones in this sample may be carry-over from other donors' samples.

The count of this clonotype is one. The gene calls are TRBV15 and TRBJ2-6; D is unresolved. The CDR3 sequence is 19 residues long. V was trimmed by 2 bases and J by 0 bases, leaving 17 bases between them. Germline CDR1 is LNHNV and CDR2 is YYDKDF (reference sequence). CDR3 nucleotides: TGTGCCACCAGCAGATCTTCTCCCGGGCTGTGCTCTGGGGCCAACGTCCTGACTTTC. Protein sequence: CATSRSSPGLCSGANVLTF. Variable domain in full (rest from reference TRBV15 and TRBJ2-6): DAMVIQNPRYQVTQFGKPVTLSCSQTLNHNVMYWYQQKSSQAPKLLFHYYDKDFNNEADTPDNFQSRRPNTSFCFLDIRSPGLGDTAMYLCATSRSSPGLCSGANVLTFGAGSRLTVL.

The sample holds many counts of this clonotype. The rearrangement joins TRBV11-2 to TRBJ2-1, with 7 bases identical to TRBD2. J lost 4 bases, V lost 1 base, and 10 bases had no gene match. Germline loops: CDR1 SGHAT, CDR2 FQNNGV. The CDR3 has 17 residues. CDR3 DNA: TGTGCCAGCAGCTTAGTGGTAGCGGGTTTACTTTACAATGAGCAGTTCTTC. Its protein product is CASSLVVAGLLYNEQFF.

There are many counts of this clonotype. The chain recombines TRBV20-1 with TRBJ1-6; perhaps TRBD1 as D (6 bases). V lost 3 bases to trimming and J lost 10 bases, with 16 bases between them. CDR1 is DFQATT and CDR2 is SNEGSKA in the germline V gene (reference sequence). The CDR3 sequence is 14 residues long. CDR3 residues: CSARAITGKSPLHF. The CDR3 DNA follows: TGCAGTGCTAGGGCTATAACAGGGAAATCACCCCTCCACTTT.

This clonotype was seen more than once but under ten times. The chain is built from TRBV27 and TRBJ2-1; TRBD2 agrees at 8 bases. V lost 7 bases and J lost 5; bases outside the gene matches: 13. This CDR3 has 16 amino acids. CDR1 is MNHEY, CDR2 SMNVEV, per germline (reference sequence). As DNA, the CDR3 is TGTGCCAGCATTTCGAAAGCGGGAGTCTTAAACAATGAGCAGTTCTTC. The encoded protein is CASISKAGVLNNEQFF.

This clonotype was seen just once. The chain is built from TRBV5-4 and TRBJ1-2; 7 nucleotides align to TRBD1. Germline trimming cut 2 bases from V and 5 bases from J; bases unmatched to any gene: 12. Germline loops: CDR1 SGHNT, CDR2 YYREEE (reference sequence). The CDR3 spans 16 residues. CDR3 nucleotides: TGTGCCAGCAGCTTCGGACAGGCCGCGGAAGGATATGGCTACACCTTC. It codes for CASSFGQAAEGYGYTF. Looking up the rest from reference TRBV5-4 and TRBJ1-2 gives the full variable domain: ETGVTQSPTHLIKTRGQQVTLRCSSQSGHNTVSWYQQALGQGPQFIFQYYREEENGRGNFPPRFSGLQFPNYSSELNVNALELDDSALYLCASSFGQAAEGYGYTFGSGTRLTVV.

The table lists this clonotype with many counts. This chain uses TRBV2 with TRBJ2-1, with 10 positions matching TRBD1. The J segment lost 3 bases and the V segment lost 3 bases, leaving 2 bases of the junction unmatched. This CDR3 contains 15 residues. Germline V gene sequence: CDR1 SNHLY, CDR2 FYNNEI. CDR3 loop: CASSDGQGGYNEQFF. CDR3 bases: TGTGCCAGCAGTGATGGACAGGGGGGCTACAATGAGCAGTTCTTC.

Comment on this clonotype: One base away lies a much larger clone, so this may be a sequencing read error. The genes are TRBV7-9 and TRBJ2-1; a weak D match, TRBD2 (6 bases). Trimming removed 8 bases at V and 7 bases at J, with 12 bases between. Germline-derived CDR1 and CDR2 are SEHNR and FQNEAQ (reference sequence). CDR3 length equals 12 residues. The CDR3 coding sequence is TGTGCCAGCGGCCGGGACTCTAATGAGCAGTTCTTC. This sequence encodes CASGRDSNEQFF.

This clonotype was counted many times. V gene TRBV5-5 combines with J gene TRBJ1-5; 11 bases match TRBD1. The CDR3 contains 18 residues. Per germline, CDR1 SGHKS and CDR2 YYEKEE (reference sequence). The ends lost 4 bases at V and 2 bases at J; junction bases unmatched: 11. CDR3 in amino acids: CASSRTGGRGMGNQPQHF. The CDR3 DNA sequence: TGTGCCAGCAGCAGGACAGGGGGCCGTGGTATGGGCAATCAGCCCCAGCATTTT.

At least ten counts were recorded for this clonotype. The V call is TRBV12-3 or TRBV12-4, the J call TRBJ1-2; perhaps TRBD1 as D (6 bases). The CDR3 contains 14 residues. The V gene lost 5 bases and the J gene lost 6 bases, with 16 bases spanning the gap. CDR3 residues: CASSVIGQTDGYTF. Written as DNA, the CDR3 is TGTGCCAGCAGTGTAATCGGACAGACCGATGGCTACACCTTC.

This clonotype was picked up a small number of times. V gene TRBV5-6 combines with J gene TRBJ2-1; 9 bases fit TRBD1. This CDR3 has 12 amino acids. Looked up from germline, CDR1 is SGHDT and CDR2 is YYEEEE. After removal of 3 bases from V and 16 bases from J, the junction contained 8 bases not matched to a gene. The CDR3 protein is CASSSPGQGPFF. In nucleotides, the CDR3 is TGTGCCAGCAGCTCGCCGGGACAGGGTCCTTTCTTC.

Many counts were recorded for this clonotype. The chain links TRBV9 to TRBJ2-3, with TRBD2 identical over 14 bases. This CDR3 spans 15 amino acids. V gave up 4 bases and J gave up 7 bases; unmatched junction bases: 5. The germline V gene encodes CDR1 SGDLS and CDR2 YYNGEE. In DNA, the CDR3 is TGTGCCAGCAGCCCCCGACTAGCGGGAGGGTATACGCAGTATTTT. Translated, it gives CASSPRLAGGYTQYF.

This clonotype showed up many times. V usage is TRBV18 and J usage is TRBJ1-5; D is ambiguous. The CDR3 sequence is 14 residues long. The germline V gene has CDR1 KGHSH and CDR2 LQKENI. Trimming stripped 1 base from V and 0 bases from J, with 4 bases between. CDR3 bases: TGTGCCAGCTCACCACTAAATAGCAATCAGCCCCAGCATTTT. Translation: CASSPLNSNQPQHF.

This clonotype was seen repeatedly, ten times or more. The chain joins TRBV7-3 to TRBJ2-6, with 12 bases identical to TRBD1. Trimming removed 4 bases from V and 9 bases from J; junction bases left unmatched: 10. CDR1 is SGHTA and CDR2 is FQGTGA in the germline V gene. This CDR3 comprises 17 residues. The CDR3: CASSSGTGGVEFNVLTF. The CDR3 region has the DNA TGTGCCAGCAGCTCTGGGACAGGGGGCGTCGAGTTCAACGTCCTGACTTTC.

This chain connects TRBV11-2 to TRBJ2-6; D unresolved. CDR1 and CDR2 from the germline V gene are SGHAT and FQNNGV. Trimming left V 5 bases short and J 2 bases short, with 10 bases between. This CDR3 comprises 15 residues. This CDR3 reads CASSPRVAGANVLTF. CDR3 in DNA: TGTGCCAGCAGCCCAAGGGTAGCTGGGGCCAACGTCCTGACTTTC.

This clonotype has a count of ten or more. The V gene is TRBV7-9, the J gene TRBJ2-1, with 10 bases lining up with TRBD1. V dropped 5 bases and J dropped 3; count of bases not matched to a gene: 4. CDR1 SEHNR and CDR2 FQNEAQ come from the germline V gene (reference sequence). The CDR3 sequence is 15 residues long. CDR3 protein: CASSPGTGVYNEQFF. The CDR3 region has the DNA TGTGCCAGCAGCCCTGGGACAGGGGTCTACAATGAGCAGTTCTTC.

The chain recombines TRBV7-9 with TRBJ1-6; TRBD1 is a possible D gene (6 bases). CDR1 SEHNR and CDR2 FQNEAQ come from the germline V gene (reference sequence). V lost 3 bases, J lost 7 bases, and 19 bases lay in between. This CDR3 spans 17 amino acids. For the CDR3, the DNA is TGTGCCAGCAGCTTTCAAGACTTGTTGGGGGCAAATTCACCCCTCCACTTT. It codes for CASSFQDLLGANSPLHF.

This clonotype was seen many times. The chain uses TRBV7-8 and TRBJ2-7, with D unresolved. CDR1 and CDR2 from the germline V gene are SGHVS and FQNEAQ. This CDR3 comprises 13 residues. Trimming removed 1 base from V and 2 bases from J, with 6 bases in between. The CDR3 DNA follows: TGTGCCAGCAGCTTAGACAGTACCTACGAGCAGTACTTC. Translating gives CASSLDSTYEQYF.

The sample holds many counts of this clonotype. CDR3 residues: CASSKTGAASYEQYF. As DNA, the CDR3 is TGTGCCAGCAGTAAGACAGGGGCCGCCTCCTACGAGCAGTACTTC. The chain joins TRBV28 to TRBJ2-7; 8 bases align to TRBD1. J lost 0 bases, V lost 5 bases, and 6 bases had no gene match. The CDR3 spans 15 residues. Germline CDR1 is MDHEN and CDR2 is SYDVKM.

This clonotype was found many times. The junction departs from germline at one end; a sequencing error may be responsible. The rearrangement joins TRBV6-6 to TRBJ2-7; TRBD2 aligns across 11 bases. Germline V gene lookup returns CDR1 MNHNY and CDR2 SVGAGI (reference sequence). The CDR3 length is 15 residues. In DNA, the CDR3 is TGTGCCAGCAGTCACTCGTTTAGCGGGAGGGGGGAGCAGTACTTC. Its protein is CASSHSFSGRGEQYF.

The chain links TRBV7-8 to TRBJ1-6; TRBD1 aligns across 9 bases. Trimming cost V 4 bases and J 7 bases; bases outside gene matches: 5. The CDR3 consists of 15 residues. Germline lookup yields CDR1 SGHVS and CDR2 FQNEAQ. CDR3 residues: CASSWGTGTNSPLHF. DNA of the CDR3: TGTGCCAGCAGCTGGGGGACAGGGACGAATTCACCCCTCCACTTT.

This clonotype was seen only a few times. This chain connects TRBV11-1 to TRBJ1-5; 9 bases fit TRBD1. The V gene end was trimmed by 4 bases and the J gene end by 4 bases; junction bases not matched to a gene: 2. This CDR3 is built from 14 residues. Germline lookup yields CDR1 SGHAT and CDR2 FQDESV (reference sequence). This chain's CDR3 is CASSSGQGNQPQHF. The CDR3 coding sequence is TGTGCCAGCAGCTCCGGACAGGGGAATCAGCCCCAGCATTTT.

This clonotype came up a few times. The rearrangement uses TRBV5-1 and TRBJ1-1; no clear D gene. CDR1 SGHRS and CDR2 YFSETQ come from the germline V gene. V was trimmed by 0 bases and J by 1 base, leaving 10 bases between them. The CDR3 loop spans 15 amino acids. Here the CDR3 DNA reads TGCGCCAGCAGCTTGGACGGGAGTAGGAACACTGAAGCTTTCTTT. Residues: CASSLDGSRNTEAFF. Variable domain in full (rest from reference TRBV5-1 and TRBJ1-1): KAGVTQTPRYLIKTRGQQVTLSCSPISGHRSVSWYQQTPGQGLQFLFEYFSETQRNKGNFPGRFSGRQFSNSRSEMNVSTLELGDSALYLCASSLDGSRNTEAFFGQGTRLTVV.